Listed here is a single TCR beta chain. The sample comes from a study of T cell responses to AZD1222 COVID-19 vaccine. The J segment lost 7 bases and the V segment lost 0 bases, leaving 5 bases of the junction unmatched. CDR3 length equals 14 residues. Germline V gene data show CDR1 as KGHSH and CDR2 as LQKENI. Libraries were prepared by immunoSEQ multiplex PCR; TCRdb keeps only in-frame clonotypes and omits some of them. The sample lists 150,000 to 200,000 clones; about nine tenths were seen once. Sequences were derived from peripheral blood, sampled 28 days after the second AZD1222 dose. The J gene is TRBJ1-2, the V gene TRBV18, with 7 bases lining up with TRBD1. The TCR sequence derives from an adult who received the AZD1222 COVID-19 vaccine. CDR3 DNA: TGTGCCAGCTCACCACCTGGCAGGACAGGTGGCTACACCTTC. Protein: CASSPPGRTGGYTF.